The rows below give T cell receptor beta chains drawn from one sample of a study of blood T cell repertoires in COVID-19. The repertoire was sequenced with immunoSEQ multiplex PCR; TCRdb's copy has only in-frame clones and lacks some. Among fewer than 200,000 clones, around 90% were seen once, and the ten largest hold approximately 9.4%. The sequencing sample was made of PBMCs or T cells enriched from blood (not recorded which). Source of these receptors: a woman younger than 30 who had recovered from COVID-19. Each CDR3 is given with its conserved first and last residue. D genes are given only for firm matches. Size tells how often a clone was seen (once, few, many) or the class of an expanded clone, and some rows leave it out.

v_gene,d_gene,abundance,j_gene,CDR3aa,CDR3nt
TRBV6-5,NA,NA,TRBJ2-7,CASRGGLEQYF,TGTGCCAGCAGAGGCGGGCTCGAGCAGTACTTC
TRBV7-3,TRBD2,NA,TRBJ2-1,CASSRGLAGGKIYNEQFF,TGTGCCAGCAGCCGGGGACTAGCGGGAGGAAAGATTTACAATGAGCAGTTCTTC
TRBV5-1,NA,few,TRBJ1-1,CASSFHRAPNTEAFF,TGCGCCAGCAGCTTCCACAGGGCTCCGAACACTGAAGCTTTCTTT
TRBV7-2,NA,NA,TRBJ2-7,CASSLTGLLYEQYF,TGTGCCAGCAGCTTAACCGGACTTCTCTACGAGCAGTACTTC
TRBV5-5,NA,NA,TRBJ1-2,CASSLSMGAERGYTF,TGTGCCAGCAGCTTGAGTATGGGGGCAGAACGCGGCTACACCTTC
TRBV5-1,TRBD1,NA,TRBJ2-6,CASSRDSPSGANVLTF,TGCGCCAGCAGCAGGGACAGTCCTTCTGGGGCCAACGTCCTGACTTTC
TRBV5-5,NA,NA,TRBJ1-2,CASSSPSYGYTF,TGTGCCAGCAGTTCTCCGTCCTATGGCTACACCTTC
TRBV7-2,NA,once,TRBJ1-2,CASSLERGTNYGYTF,TGTGCCAGCAGCTTAGAGCGCGGAACTAACTATGGCTACACCTTC
TRBV4-1,TRBD2,NA,TRBJ2-7,CASSQALTGLAGGRTYEQYF,TGCGCCAGCAGCCAAGCCCTCACGGGACTAGCGGGAGGGCGGACCTACGAGCAGTACTTC
TRBV3-1/TRBV3-2,NA,few,TRBJ1-2,CASRDNTYGYTF,TGTGCCAGCCGGGACAACACCTATGGCTACACCTTC
TRBV6-1,NA,NA,TRBJ1-6,CASSEAAGRNSPLHF,TGTGCCAGCAGTGAAGCTGCGGGACGAAATTCACCCCTCCACTTT
TRBV19,TRBD2,few,TRBJ2-1,CASSKGLAEYNEQFF,TGTGCCAGTAGTAAGGGCCTAGCGGAATACAATGAGCAGTTCTTC
TRBV5-1,TRBD2,NA,TRBJ2-2,CASSRAGEVAGELFF,TGCGCCAGCAGCCGAGCGGGGGAAGTGGCCGGGGAGCTGTTTTTT
TRBV11-2,TRBD1,NA,TRBJ2-3,CASSRTGGTADTQYF,TGTGCCAGCAGCCGGACAGGGGGCACTGCAGATACGCAGTATTTT
TRBV12-3/TRBV12-4,NA,NA,TRBJ2-3,CASRDLGPDTQYF,TGTGCCAGCAGGGACTTAGGCCCAGATACGCAGTATTTT
TRBV25-1,NA,NA,TRBJ2-2,CASSATYTGELFF,TGTGCCAGCAGTGCAACATACACCGGGGAGCTGTTTTTT
TRBV6-5,NA,NA,TRBJ1-4,CASSLAGVNEKLFF,TGTGCCAGCAGCCTGGCAGGGGTCAATGAAAAACTGTTTTTT
TRBV10-3,NA,NA,TRBJ1-1,CAISAGGRERTVTEAFF,TGTGCCATCAGTGCAGGCGGAAGGGAGAGGACTGTTACTGAAGCTTTCTTT
TRBV5-8,NA,once,TRBJ1-4,CASSRQSGVTNEKLFF,TGTGCCAGCAGCCGTCAATCAGGGGTAACTAATGAAAAACTGTTTTTT
TRBV5-5,NA,NA,TRBJ2-7,CASSVESGAYEQYF,TGTGCCAGCAGCGTCGAGAGCGGTGCCTACGAGCAGTACTTC
TRBV4-3,TRBD1,NA,TRBJ1-3,CASSQDLRQGGRDTIYF,TGCGCCAGCAGCCAAGATCTAAGGCAGGGGGGTAGGGACACCATATATTTT
TRBV29-1,TRBD1,NA,TRBJ2-7,CSVEDPGQGVYEQYF,TGCAGCGTTGAAGATCCCGGACAGGGAGTCTACGAGCAGTACTTC
TRBV7-2,NA,NA,TRBJ2-5,CASSHLAAGYANQETQYF,TGTGCCAGCAGCCACCTTGCGGCCGGATACGCCAACCAAGAGACCCAGTACTTC
TRBV5-4,NA,NA,TRBJ2-3,CASSFDSYTDTQYF,TGTGCCAGCAGCTTCGACAGCTACACAGATACGCAGTATTTT
TRBV28,TRBD1,NA,TRBJ1-5,CASSFGDRGRDQPQHF,TGTGCCAGCAGTTTCGGAGACAGGGGGCGTGATCAGCCCCAGCATTTT
TRBV28,TRBD1,NA,TRBJ2-7,CASNPDREVMWEQYF,TGTGCCAGCAATCCTGACAGGGAAGTGATGTGGGAGCAGTACTTC
TRBV4-3,NA,NA,TRBJ2-5,CASSQDSRELAPETQYF,TGCGCCAGCAGCCAAGACTCCCGGGAGTTGGCCCCCGAGACCCAGTACTTC
TRBV10-2,NA,NA,TRBJ2-3,CAARRDRSTDTQYF,TGCGCCGCTCGGCGGGACCGAAGCACAGATACGCAGTATTTT
TRBV10-3,NA,once,TRBJ2-1,CAISEPQGYNEQFF,TGTGCCATCAGTGAGCCACAGGGCTACAATGAGCAGTTCTTC
TRBV3-1/TRBV3-2,TRBD2,NA,TRBJ2-3,CASSQDLAGDSTDTQYF,TGTGCCAGCAGCCAAGACCTAGCGGGGGATAGCACAGATACGCAGTATTTT
TRBV7-9,TRBD1,NA,TRBJ2-6,CASSFREAGGSGANVLTF,TGTGCCAGCAGCTTCAGGGAAGCAGGGGGCTCTGGGGCCAACGTCCTGACTTTC
TRBV6-2/TRBV6-3,NA,NA,TRBJ2-2,CASSYGTYTGELFF,TGTGCCAGCAGTTACGGCACCTACACCGGGGAGCTGTTTTTT
TRBV12-3/TRBV12-4,TRBD1,NA,TRBJ1-2,CASQGANYGYTF,TGTGCCAGCCAGGGGGCCAACTATGGCTACACCTTC
TRBV24-1,TRBD1,NA,TRBJ1-1,CATRQGDRDTEAFF,TGTGCCACCCGACAGGGGGACAGGGACACTGAAGCTTTCTTT
TRBV5-1,NA,NA,TRBJ2-1,CASSSEQVRSSYNEQFF,TGCGCCAGCAGCTCCGAACAGGTGCGAAGCTCCTACAATGAGCAGTTCTTC
TRBV6-5,NA,NA,TRBJ1-4,CASSYGAGEKLFF,TGTGCCAGCAGTTACGGAGCGGGGGAAAAACTGTTTTTT
TRBV27,TRBD1,NA,TRBJ1-2,CASTSLDRGGYTF,TGTGCCAGCACTTCCTTAGACAGGGGGGGCTACACCTTC
TRBV29-1,TRBD1,NA,TRBJ1-2,CSVERAGGASGYTF,TGCAGCGTTGAACGGGCAGGGGGCGCGAGTGGCTACACCTTC
TRBV7-2,NA,NA,TRBJ2-1,CASSLVGRFPGDEQFF,TGTGCCAGCAGCTTAGTCGGACGGTTCCCGGGGGATGAGCAGTTCTTC
TRBV9,NA,NA,TRBJ2-7,CASSVAPGSRIADSYEQYF,TGTGCCAGCAGCGTAGCACCAGGTAGTCGAATAGCGGACTCCTACGAGCAGTACTTC
TRBV29-1,NA,once,TRBJ2-1,CSVGGGDNEQFF,TGCAGCGTTGGGGGCGGGGACAATGAGCAGTTCTTC
TRBV7-6,NA,few,TRBJ1-2,CASSRNPKSNYGYTF,TGTGCCAGCAGCCGTAACCCTAAGAGCAATTATGGCTACACCTTC